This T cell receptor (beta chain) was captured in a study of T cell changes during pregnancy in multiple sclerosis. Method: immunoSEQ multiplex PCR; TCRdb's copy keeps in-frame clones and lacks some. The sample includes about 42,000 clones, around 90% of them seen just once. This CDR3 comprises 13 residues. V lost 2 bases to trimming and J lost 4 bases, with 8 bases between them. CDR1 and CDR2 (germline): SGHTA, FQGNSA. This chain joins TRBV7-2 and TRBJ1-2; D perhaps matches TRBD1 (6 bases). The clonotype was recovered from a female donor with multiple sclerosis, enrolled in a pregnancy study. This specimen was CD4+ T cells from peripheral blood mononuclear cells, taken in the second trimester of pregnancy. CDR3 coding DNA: TGTGCCAGCAGCTTACCCAGGGGCTATGGCTACACCTTC. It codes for CASSLPRGYGYTF.